These T cell receptor beta chains were read from a single sample in a study of T cell responses to AZD1222 COVID-19 vaccine. Method: immunoSEQ multiplex PCR; TCRdb's copy keeps in-frame clones and lacks some. Among around 99,000 clones listed, more than 70% were seen once. Specimen: peripheral blood, collected on day 0 of AZD1222 vaccination. These receptors originate from an adult in good health. Both conserved end residues are part of each CDR3. A D gene is named only where the DNA matches it firmly. Some rows have no size entry. The others give once, few or many, or a class for an expanded clone.

CDR3 DNA: TGTGCCAGCAGCCCCCGGGACAGGCAAGAGACCCAGTACTTC
CDR3 protein: CASSPRDRQETQYF
J gene: TRBJ2-5
D gene: TRBD1
clone size: NA
V gene: TRBV4-2

CDR3 DNA: TGCAGCGTTGAATGGGGTGGGGGGCGAATAGATACGCAGTATTTT
CDR3 protein: CSVEWGGGRIDTQYF
J gene: TRBJ2-3
D gene: NA
clone size: NA
V gene: TRBV29-1

CDR3 DNA: TGTGCCTGGACTGACGTCCGCGCAGACTATGGCTATACCTTC
CDR3 protein: CAWTDVRADYGYTF
J gene: TRBJ1-2
D gene: NA
clone size: NA
V gene: TRBV30

CDR3 DNA: TGCGCCAGCAGCCCTATACTAGCGGTCCCAGATACGCAGTATTTT
CDR3 protein: CASSPILAVPDTQYF
J gene: TRBJ2-3
D gene: TRBD2
clone size: NA
V gene: TRBV4-1

CDR3 DNA: TGTGCCAGCTCACCTGGGGTAGCGGGAGAGACCCAGTACTTC
CDR3 protein: CASSPGVAGETQYF
J gene: TRBJ2-5
D gene: TRBD2
clone size: once
V gene: TRBV18

CDR3 DNA: TGTGCCAGCAGCTTCGACAGAGACACTGAAGCTTTCTTT
CDR3 protein: CASSFDRDTEAFF
J gene: TRBJ1-1
D gene: NA
clone size: NA
V gene: TRBV7-9

CDR3 DNA: TGTGCCAGCAGACTTAACACTGAAGCTTTCTTT
CDR3 protein: CASRLNTEAFF
J gene: TRBJ1-1
D gene: NA
clone size: few
V gene: TRBV6-5

CDR3 DNA: TGTGCCAGTACCCGGGCCCTCCCGGGATCACCCCTCCACTTT
CDR3 protein: CASTRALPGSPLHF
J gene: TRBJ1-6
D gene: NA
clone size: NA
V gene: TRBV19

CDR3 DNA: TGTGCCAGCAGCCAAGATCAGGGTCTAAGAGAGACCCAGTACTTC
CDR3 protein: CASSQDQGLRETQYF
J gene: TRBJ2-5
D gene: NA
clone size: NA
V gene: TRBV14

CDR3 DNA: TGTGCCAGCAGCCAGGGACTCACGAACACCGGGGAGCTGTTTTTT
CDR3 protein: CASSQGLTNTGELFF
J gene: TRBJ2-2
D gene: NA
clone size: few
V gene: TRBV11-2

CDR3 DNA: TGTGCCAGCAGCCCCACCCCCGGAGGGGGAGCTAATGGCTACACCTTC
CDR3 protein: CASSPTPGGGANGYTF
J gene: TRBJ1-2
D gene: NA
clone size: NA
V gene: TRBV9

CDR3 DNA: TGTGCCGGCAATAGTGGGGCCCCCTACAATGAGCAGTTCTTC
CDR3 protein: CAGNSGAPYNEQFF
J gene: TRBJ2-1
D gene: NA
clone size: few
V gene: TRBV7-9

CDR3 DNA: TGTGCCAGCACCCCTAAAAGGGCAGGGTCAAACTATGGCTACACCTTC
CDR3 protein: CASTPKRAGSNYGYTF
J gene: TRBJ1-2
D gene: NA
clone size: NA
V gene: TRBV7-9

CDR3 DNA: TGCGCCAGCAGCCCTTTGGCAGCAGATACGCAGTATTTT
CDR3 protein: CASSPLAADTQYF
J gene: TRBJ2-3
D gene: NA
clone size: NA
V gene: TRBV5-1

CDR3 DNA: TGTGCCAGCAGCTATACCGGACAGGGCGGCTATGGCTACACCTTC
CDR3 protein: CASSYTGQGGYGYTF
J gene: TRBJ1-2
D gene: TRBD1
clone size: NA
V gene: TRBV5-6

CDR3 DNA: TGTGCCAGCAGCCCCCTACCTCAGGGGACGGGGGAGTACTTC
CDR3 protein: CASSPLPQGTGEYF
J gene: TRBJ2-7
D gene: NA
clone size: NA
V gene: TRBV9

CDR3 DNA: TGTGCCAGCAGTTACGGGATGGGCGGGGGCACTGAAGCTTTCTTT
CDR3 protein: CASSYGMGGGTEAFF
J gene: TRBJ1-1
D gene: NA
clone size: NA
V gene: TRBV6-6

CDR3 DNA: TGTGCTAGTGGTCTTTCTCAGGGGGCGGCCTACAATGAGCAGTTCTTC
CDR3 protein: CASGLSQGAAYNEQFF
J gene: TRBJ2-1
D gene: TRBD1
clone size: NA
V gene: TRBV12-5

CDR3 DNA: TGTGCCAGCAGTTGGGAGGGGGGGGCTCCCTACGAGCAGTACTTC
CDR3 protein: CASSWEGGAPYEQYF
J gene: TRBJ2-7
D gene: NA
clone size: NA
V gene: TRBV28

CDR3 DNA: TGTGCCAGCAGCACCGGGACAGGGCGGGAACTCAACTATGGCTACACCTTC
CDR3 protein: CASSTGTGRELNYGYTF
J gene: TRBJ1-2
D gene: TRBD1
clone size: NA
V gene: TRBV7-2

CDR3 DNA: TGCGCCAGCAGCCAAGAGGGCAGGGGAACAGATACGCAGTATTTT
CDR3 protein: CASSQEGRGTDTQYF
J gene: TRBJ2-3
D gene: NA
clone size: NA
V gene: TRBV4-1

CDR3 DNA: TGTGCCAGCGTGACAGGTCCAAACGTCCTGACTTTC
CDR3 protein: CASVTGPNVLTF
J gene: TRBJ2-6
D gene: NA
clone size: once
V gene: TRBV28

CDR3 DNA: TGCGCCAGCTCGACTAGCGGAGCCCCAAAATTGAATGAGCAGTTCTTC
CDR3 protein: CASSTSGAPKLNEQFF
J gene: TRBJ2-1
D gene: TRBD2
clone size: once
V gene: TRBV5-1

CDR3 DNA: TGTGCCAGCAGCGCTTACTGGGAGGGCACCGGGGAGCTGTTTTTT
CDR3 protein: CASSAYWEGTGELFF
J gene: TRBJ2-2
D gene: TRBD2
clone size: few
V gene: TRBV7-2

CDR3 DNA: TGTGCCACCGGAGGACAGGGTTGGGATACGCAGTATTTT
CDR3 protein: CATGGQGWDTQYF
J gene: TRBJ2-3
D gene: TRBD1
clone size: NA
V gene: TRBV2

CDR3 DNA: TGTGCCAGCAGCCAAGATGGGGCGGGGGGGCGTAACGAGCAGTACTTC
CDR3 protein: CASSQDGAGGRNEQYF
J gene: TRBJ2-7
D gene: TRBD2
clone size: NA
V gene: TRBV4-2

CDR3 DNA: TGTGCCAGCAGTTACACCCAGACAGAGTCCTACGAGCAGTACTTC
CDR3 protein: CASSYTQTESYEQYF
J gene: TRBJ2-7
D gene: NA
clone size: NA
V gene: TRBV6-5

CDR3 DNA: TGTGCCAGCACCAGTCGGGGGTCCAACAGAAACACCATATATTTT
CDR3 protein: CASTSRGSNRNTIYF
J gene: TRBJ1-3
D gene: NA
clone size: NA
V gene: TRBV19

CDR3 DNA: TGTGCCAGCAGTCTGACACCCAACTATGGCTACACCTTC
CDR3 protein: CASSLTPNYGYTF
J gene: TRBJ1-2
D gene: NA
clone size: NA
V gene: TRBV12-3/TRBV12-4

CDR3 DNA: TGTGCCAGCAGCAACCCGGGGGGCAATCAGCCCCAGCATTTT
CDR3 protein: CASSNPGGNQPQHF
J gene: TRBJ1-5
D gene: NA
clone size: NA
V gene: TRBV7-9

CDR3 DNA: TGTGCCAGCAGCTTAATTCGTAGGGATACGCAGTATTTT
CDR3 protein: CASSLIRRDTQYF
J gene: TRBJ2-3
D gene: NA
clone size: NA
V gene: TRBV7-8

CDR3 DNA: TGCGCCAGCAGCCTCACGATCGGTATGGGGGAAAGGAACTTC
CDR3 protein: CASSLTIGMGERNF
J gene: TRBJ2-5
D gene: NA
clone size: NA
V gene: TRBV4-1

CDR3 DNA: TGTGCCAGCAGGTACCGGGACAGAACAGATACGCAGTATTTT
CDR3 protein: CASRYRDRTDTQYF
J gene: TRBJ2-3
D gene: TRBD1
clone size: NA
V gene: TRBV6-5

CDR3 DNA: TGTGCCAGCAGTTTAGGCAGGGTGAATTCACCCCTCCACTTT
CDR3 protein: CASSLGRVNSPLHF
J gene: TRBJ1-6
D gene: NA
clone size: NA
V gene: TRBV28

CDR3 DNA: TGTGCCAGCAGTTGGGTCGGAAGGAGGGAGCTGTTTTTT
CDR3 protein: CASSWVGRRELFF
J gene: TRBJ2-2
D gene: NA
clone size: NA
V gene: TRBV6-5

CDR3 DNA: TGTGCCAGCAGCTTAGGCCCTCAAGAGACCCAGTACTTC
CDR3 protein: CASSLGPQETQYF
J gene: TRBJ2-5
D gene: NA
clone size: NA
V gene: TRBV11-2

CDR3 DNA: TGTGCCAGCATGATCACGCCTCTCTCTGGAAACACCATATATTTT
CDR3 protein: CASMITPLSGNTIYF
J gene: TRBJ1-3
D gene: NA
clone size: NA
V gene: TRBV6-5

CDR3 DNA: TGTGCCAGCAGCTTAGCAGGGGGCCGTACCTACGAGCAGTACTTC
CDR3 protein: CASSLAGGRTYEQYF
J gene: TRBJ2-7
D gene: TRBD1
clone size: NA
V gene: TRBV7-9

CDR3 DNA: TGCGCCAGCAGCCAAGCCCGACTAGCCCTCTCCTACGAGCAGTACTTC
CDR3 protein: CASSQARLALSYEQYF
J gene: TRBJ2-7
D gene: TRBD2
clone size: few
V gene: TRBV4-1

CDR3 DNA: TGTGCCAGCAGCTTGGGGTCCCGTACTAGCGGACAAGAGACCCAGTACTTC
CDR3 protein: CASSLGSRTSGQETQYF
J gene: TRBJ2-5
D gene: TRBD2
clone size: NA
V gene: TRBV5-4

CDR3 DNA: TGTGCCAGCAGTTCCACCCGACAGCCGAACACTGAAGCTTTCTTT
CDR3 protein: CASSSTRQPNTEAFF
J gene: TRBJ1-1
D gene: NA
clone size: NA
V gene: TRBV28

CDR3 DNA: TGTGCCAGTAGTATAGGAGGCTTGGATAACTATGGCTACACCTTC
CDR3 protein: CASSIGGLDNYGYTF
J gene: TRBJ1-2
D gene: NA
clone size: NA
V gene: TRBV19

CDR3 DNA: TGTGCCAGCAGTGAAGCGCGGACACGCGGTCAAAATGAAAAACTGTTTTTT
CDR3 protein: CASSEARTRGQNEKLFF
J gene: TRBJ1-4
D gene: NA
clone size: NA
V gene: TRBV2

CDR3 DNA: TGTGCCAGCAGTGATTTTTCCCATGCAGGGTGGTTGTTCACCGGGGAGCTGTTTTTT
CDR3 protein: CASSDFSHAGWLFTGELFF
J gene: TRBJ2-2
D gene: NA
clone size: few
V gene: TRBV2

CDR3 DNA: TGTGCCAGCAGCCAGGGCTTGAACACTGAAGCTTTCTTT
CDR3 protein: CASSQGLNTEAFF
J gene: TRBJ1-1
D gene: NA
clone size: NA
V gene: TRBV3-1/TRBV3-2

CDR3 DNA: TGTGCCAGCAGCTTTACAGGAGACTACGAGCAGTACTTC
CDR3 protein: CASSFTGDYEQYF
J gene: TRBJ2-7
D gene: NA
clone size: NA
V gene: TRBV5-4

CDR3 DNA: TGTGCCAGCAGCTTAGAAGGCAGCTCTGGAAACACCATATATTTT
CDR3 protein: CASSLEGSSGNTIYF
J gene: TRBJ1-3
D gene: NA
clone size: NA
V gene: TRBV11-2

CDR3 DNA: TGTGCCAGCAGTTACGGCGGGACAGGGGGGACAGATACGCAGTATTTT
CDR3 protein: CASSYGGTGGTDTQYF
J gene: TRBJ2-3
D gene: TRBD1
clone size: NA
V gene: TRBV6-2/TRBV6-3

CDR3 DNA: TGTGCCATCAGAGAGACAGGGGATAATTCACCCCTCCACTTT
CDR3 protein: CAIRETGDNSPLHF
J gene: TRBJ1-6
D gene: TRBD1
clone size: NA
V gene: TRBV10-3

CDR3 DNA: TGCAGTGCTAGGCGGGCAGATACGCAGTATTTT
CDR3 protein: CSARRADTQYF
J gene: TRBJ2-3
D gene: NA
clone size: NA
V gene: TRBV20-1

CDR3 DNA: TGTGCCAGTAGTATGCGGCAGGGCACTGAAGCTTTCTTT
CDR3 protein: CASSMRQGTEAFF
J gene: TRBJ1-1
D gene: NA
clone size: NA
V gene: TRBV19

CDR3 DNA: TGTGCCAGCACCCAGTCGGGGAGTTCACCCCTCCACTTT
CDR3 protein: CASTQSGSSPLHF
J gene: TRBJ1-6
D gene: NA
clone size: NA
V gene: TRBV25-1

CDR3 DNA: TGTGCCAGCAGGGGGGCCCTGACGAACACTGAAGCTTTCTTT
CDR3 protein: CASRGALTNTEAFF
J gene: TRBJ1-1
D gene: TRBD1
clone size: NA
V gene: TRBV19

CDR3 DNA: TGTGCCAGCAGTAGACAGGGCTCTAATGAAAAACTGTTTTTT
CDR3 protein: CASSRQGSNEKLFF
J gene: TRBJ1-4
D gene: TRBD1
clone size: few
V gene: TRBV27

CDR3 DNA: TGTGCCAGCAGCGGGGACTTTACAGATACGCAGTATTTT
CDR3 protein: CASSGDFTDTQYF
J gene: TRBJ2-3
D gene: NA
clone size: NA
V gene: TRBV7-9

CDR3 DNA: TGCGCCAGCAGCTTGAGTTCGGCGAACACTGAAGCTTTCTTT
CDR3 protein: CASSLSSANTEAFF
J gene: TRBJ1-1
D gene: NA
clone size: few
V gene: TRBV5-1

CDR3 DNA: TGCGCCAGCAGCTTACAGGGGACCGTCTACGAGCAGTACTTC
CDR3 protein: CASSLQGTVYEQYF
J gene: TRBJ2-7
D gene: TRBD1
clone size: NA
V gene: TRBV5-1

CDR3 DNA: TGTGCCAGCAGTTCACCGATACCTGGACAGGGGGAACCCCTCGAGCAGTACTTC
CDR3 protein: CASSSPIPGQGEPLEQYF
J gene: TRBJ2-7
D gene: TRBD1
clone size: NA
V gene: TRBV28

CDR3 DNA: TGTGCCAGCAGTGAACGAGAGACCCAGTACTTC
CDR3 protein: CASSERETQYF
J gene: TRBJ2-5
D gene: NA
clone size: NA
V gene: TRBV2